The 17 T cell receptor beta chains in this list originate from one sample, sequenced in a study of T cells in Graves' hyperthyroidism and ophthalmopathy. Amplification yielded TCR beta CDR3 regions, with RNA transcripts as the source. The HTBI primer set drove a first-round RT-PCR of the TCR CDR3. TCRdb redid the calling of the multiplex PCR reads with MiXCR, one entry per CDR3 protein. The profile shows about 350,000 distinct CDR3 sequences, roughly 13% of them singletons. Input material: blood. The origin of the receptors is a middle-aged woman with Graves' ophthalmopathy.

In its sample, this clonotype was seen many times. CDR3 residues: CAWSRIWVDEQFF. CDR3 bases: TGTGCCTGGAGTAGGATCTGGGTCGATGAGCAGTTCTTC. The V and J genes are TRBV30 and TRBJ2-1; D gene ambiguous. The germline V and J ends were trimmed by 2 bases and 8 bases, with 13 bases remaining between them. Germline V gene lookup returns CDR1 GTSNPN and CDR2 SVGIG (reference sequence). The CDR3 has 13 amino acids.

This clonotype showed up many times. The chain joins TRBV7-9 to TRBJ2-7, with 9 positions matching TRBD1. Per the germline V gene, CDR1 is SEHNR and CDR2 is FQNEAQ (reference sequence). V was clipped by 2 bases and J by 5 bases; unmatched bases: 13. The CDR3 contains 17 residues. This chain's CDR3 is CASSLSHLTGGRDEQYF. The CDR3 nucleotides are TGTGCCAGCAGCTTAAGCCACCTGACAGGGGGAAGGGACGAGCAGTACTTC.

The chain links TRBV9 to TRBJ2-1, with 8 bases fitting TRBD1. The V gene's germline CDR1 is SGDLS and CDR2 YYNGEE. This CDR3 comprises 13 residues. Trimming cost V 5 bases and J 8 bases; bases outside gene matches: 6. The CDR3 spells CASSYRGFDEQFF. The CDR3 region has the DNA TGTGCCAGCAGTTACAGGGGGTTCGATGAGCAGTTCTTC. The full variable domain, its missing parts supplied by reference TRBV9 and TRBJ2-1, is DSGVTQTPKHLITATGQRVTLRCSPRSGDLSVYWYQQSLDQGLQFLIQYYNGEERAKGNILERFSAQQFPDLHSELNLSSLELGDSALYFCASSYRGFDEQFFGPGTRLTVL.

This clonotype was detected ten times or more. This sequence joins TRBV2 and TRBJ1-2, with no clear D. V lost 4 bases to trimming and J lost 5 bases, with 14 bases between them. Germline V gives CDR1 SNHLY, CDR2 FYNNEI. This CDR3 spans 14 amino acids. The CDR3 coding sequence is TGTGCCAGCAGTGCGGTCAGAGTGAGGTATGGCTACACCTTC. Its protein product is CASSAVRVRYGYTF.

There are many counts of this clonotype. The chain links TRBV20-1 to TRBJ2-1, with 9 bases fitting TRBD2. V dropped 3 bases and J dropped 7; count of bases not matched to a gene: 10. The CDR3 is 15 amino acids. Looked up from germline, CDR1 is DFQATT and CDR2 is SNEGSKA (reference sequence). For the CDR3, the DNA is TGCAGTGCTAGCCGTATTAGCGGGAGATTAAATGAGCAGTTCTTC. This sequence encodes CSASRISGRLNEQFF.

This clonotype showed up just a few times. This chain connects TRBV20-1 to TRBJ2-5; D is unclear. CDR3 length equals 12 residues. From germline, CDR1 is DFQATT and CDR2 SNEGSKA (reference sequence). Trimming took off 7 bases at V and 1 base at J, with 10 bases between the two ends. The CDR3: CSGSQFQETQYF. Written as DNA, the CDR3 is TGCAGTGGAAGCCAATTCCAAGAGACCCAGTACTTC.

This clonotype was detected a few times. This chain links TRBV5-4 with TRBJ1-1, with D uncertain. Germline loops: CDR1 SGHNT, CDR2 YYREEE (reference sequence). The CDR3 consists of 16 residues. V lost 1 base to trimming and J lost 5 bases, with 18 bases between them. The CDR3 DNA reads TGTGCCAGCAGCTTGTCTGTGACACGGCGGGAGACTGAAGCTTTCTTT. This codes for CASSLSVTRRETEAFF.

This rearrangement joins TRBV25-1 to TRBJ2-5; 7 bases match TRBD1. The CDR3 consists of 15 residues. Losses at the gene ends were 4 bases for V and 3 bases for J; bases not matched to a gene: 8. Germline lookup yields CDR1 MGHDK and CDR2 SYGVNS. In DNA, the CDR3 is TGTGCCAGCAGTGGACAGGGTGGGACAGAAGAGACCCAGTACTTC. This encodes CASSGQGGTEETQYF.

This clonotype was counted many times. V is TRBV6-1 and J is TRBJ2-3; D may be TRBD2 (6 bases). Trimming removed 6 bases at V and 2 bases at J, with 15 bases between. Germline CDR1 and CDR2: MNHNS and SASEGT. This CDR3 contains 15 residues. The CDR3 DNA follows: TGTGCCAGCAGAGGGGACTCCCTAATCACAGATACGCAGTATTTT. It specifies CASRGDSLITDTQYF.

In regard to this clonotype: This could be a read error, since a much larger clone is one nucleotide away. Written as DNA, the CDR3 is TGTGCCAGCAGCGCCTTAGGGACAGCCCTTTACGAGCAGAACTTC. It yields the protein CASSALGTALYEQNF. The chain combines TRBV6-2 or TRBV6-3 with TRBJ2-7; the match to TRBD1 covers 7 bases. The CDR3 spans 15 residues. From germline, CDR1 is MNHEY and CDR2 SVGEGT.

This clonotype appeared many times. This chain joins TRBV6-1 and TRBJ2-2; D may be TRBD1 (6 bases). CDR1 MNHNS and CDR2 SASEGT come from the germline V gene. The CDR3 has 16 residues. V was pared by 2 bases and J by 5 bases, with 15 bases between. The CDR3 reads CASSEILRTVTGELFF. CDR3 DNA sequence: TGTGCCAGCAGTGAAATCTTAAGGACAGTTACCGGGGAGCTGTTTTTT.

In its sample, this clonotype was seen many times. The chain combines TRBV11-2 with TRBJ1-1; 10 bases are a match to TRBD1. V shed 5 bases, J shed 1 base, and the junction held 7 bases outside the gene matches. CDR1 is SGHAT and CDR2 is FQNNGV in the germline V gene. The CDR3 has 16 residues. The CDR3 spells CASSTRTGGSNTEAFF. As DNA, the CDR3 is TGTGCCAGCAGCACCCGGACAGGGGGATCGAACACTGAAGCTTTCTTT. Together with reference TRBV11-2 and TRBJ1-1, the CDR3 gives the full variable domain: EAGVAQSPRYKIIEKRQSVAFWCNPISGHATLYWYQQILGQGPKLLIQFQNNGVVDDSQLPKDRFSAERLKGVDSTLKIQPAKLEDSAVYLCASSTRTGGSNTEAFFGQGTRLTVV.

This chain connects TRBV11-2 to TRBJ2-6; D is undetermined. CDR3 length: 13 amino acids. Germline assignment: CDR1 SGHAT and CDR2 FQNNGV. V was cut by 7 bases and J by 0 bases, with 4 bases left in between. The CDR3 protein is CASKSSGANVLTF. The CDR3 DNA reads as TGTGCCAGCAAGTCCTCTGGGGCCAACGTCCTGACTTTC.

With regard to this clonotype: A much larger clone lies one base from this, so it may be a read error. V gene TRBV5-5 combines with J gene TRBJ2-5; no clear D. This CDR3 spans 13 amino acids. CDR1 and CDR2 (germline): SGHKS, YYEKEE (reference sequence). The DNA of the CDR3 is TGTGCCAGCGGCTTTTCTGTGGGTGAGACCCAGTACTTC. Protein: CASGFSVGETQYF. Full variable domain (remainder filled in from reference TRBV5-5 and TRBJ2-5): DAGVTQSPTHLIKTRGQQVTLRCSPISGHKSVSWYQQVLGQGPQFIFQYYEKEERGRGNFPDRFSARQFPNYSSELNVNALLLGDSALYLCASGFSVGETQYFGPGTRLLVL.

This clonotype was observed many times. This chain joins TRBV18 and TRBJ2-2, with TRBD2 matching 8 bases. Germline-derived CDR1 and CDR2 are KGHSH and LQKENI. This CDR3 is built from 15 residues. With V trimmed by 6 bases and J by 0 bases, 3 bases remained unmatched. CDR3 region: CASSIAGSNTGELFF. CDR3 sequence (DNA): TGTGCCAGCTCCATAGCGGGATCGAACACCGGGGAGCTGTTTTTT.

This clonotype was counted ten times or more. J is TRBJ2-1 and V is TRBV11-2; D may match TRBD1 or TRBD2 (5 bases each). Trimming cost V 4 bases and J 2 bases, with 21 bases left between them. The CDR3 contains 18 residues. Germline values: CDR1 SGHAT, CDR2 FQNNGV. The CDR3 spells CASSSPITGTATYNEQFF. DNA for the CDR3: TGTGCCAGCAGCTCGCCCATTACCGGGACCGCAACCTACAATGAGCAGTTCTTC.

This clonotype was picked up many times. V gene TRBV20-1 combines with J gene TRBJ2-7, with 13 bases lining up with TRBD2. Germline V CDR1 and CDR2: DFQATT, SNEGSKA (reference sequence). CDR3 length: 14 residues. The ends lost 5 bases at V and 6 bases at J; junction bases unmatched: 7. The DNA of the CDR3 is TGCAGTGCTGGGGGACTAGCGGGGATCACCGAGCAGTACTTC. Protein: CSAGGLAGITEQYF.